Listed below are T cell receptor beta chains from one sample, sequenced in a study of blood T cell repertoires in COVID-19. Sequencing used immunoSEQ multiplex PCR; TCRdb keeps in-frame clones, though not all of them. The data contain tens of thousands of clones, about 86% of them singletons. Specimen: peripheral blood. These receptors were collected from an older woman with acute or convalescent COVID-19. Both conserved end residues are part of each CDR3. Fields, in order: CDR3 protein, CDR3 DNA, clone size, V gene, CDR3 length, J gene, D gene. D genes are given only for firm matches. A clone size is listed for some rows: how often the clone was seen (once, few, many), or a class if it is expanded.

CSEEGHTF TGCAGCGAAGAGGGTCACACCTTC NA TRBV29-1 8 TRBJ1-2 NA
CASSSTNHGDWTNF TGTGCCAGCAGCTCGACCAACCACGGGGACTGGACCAATTTT NA TRBV7-3 14 TRBJ2-2 NA
CASSQGGHSSDTEAFF TGTGCCAGCAGCCAAGGGGGACACAGTTCTGACACTGAAGCTTTCTTT NA TRBV4-2 16 TRBJ1-1 NA
CASHYFRGGVNQPQHF TGTGCCAGCCACTATTTTCGAGGGGGAGTCAATCAGCCCCAGCATTTT few TRBV5-6 16 TRBJ1-5 NA
CASSSGQGGTGELFF TGTGCCAGCAGCTCAGGACAGGGAGGAACCGGGGAGCTGTTTTTT NA TRBV7-3 15 TRBJ2-2 TRBD1
CACPDGDSNTGELFF TGTGCCTGTCCGGATGGGGACAGTAACACCGGGGAGCTGTTTTTT NA TRBV30 15 TRBJ2-2 TRBD1
CASSPGLARTDTQYF TGTGCCAGCAGCCCCGGACTAGCGAGAACAGATACGCAGTATTTT NA TRBV7-7 15 TRBJ2-3 TRBD2
CASIRQGGVEQFF TGTGCCAGCATCAGGCAGGGCGGGGTTGAGCAGTTCTTC NA TRBV21-1 13 TRBJ2-1 NA
CASSPRGALYGYTF TGTGCCAGTAGTCCTCGGGGGGCCCTCTATGGCTACACCTTC NA TRBV19 14 TRBJ1-2 NA
CASSWSYQETQYF TGTGCCAGCAGTTGGAGTTACCAAGAGACCCAGTACTTC NA TRBV27 13 TRBJ2-5 NA
CASSPTGGTSNQPQHF TGTGCCAGCAGCCCGACAGGGGGCACTAGCAATCAGCCCCAGCATTTT NA TRBV7-8 16 TRBJ1-5 TRBD1
CASRYGTGRYEQYF TGTGCCAGCAGATACGGGACAGGTCGGTACGAGCAGTACTTC NA TRBV6-2/TRBV6-3 14 TRBJ2-7 TRBD1
CASSQDRVYTEAFF TGTGCCAGCAGCCAGGACAGGGTGTACACTGAAGCTTTCTTT few TRBV14 14 TRBJ1-1 TRBD1
CASSPYGEGQGNYGYTF TGTGCCAGCAGCCCGTACGGAGAGGGACAGGGGAACTATGGCTACACCTTC NA TRBV11-2 17 TRBJ1-2 TRBD1
CASSPTAQETQYF TGTGCCAGCTCACCGACAGCCCAAGAGACCCAGTACTTC NA TRBV18 13 TRBJ2-5 NA
CSVEDSREAFF TGCAGCGTTGAAGATTCTCGGGAAGCTTTCTTT NA TRBV29-1 11 TRBJ1-1 NA
CASSGTANYGYTF TGTGCCAGCAGTGGCACAGCAAATTATGGCTACACCTTC NA TRBV2 13 TRBJ1-2 NA
CASSPPGQGIAEAFF TGTGCCAGCAGCCCCCCGGGACAAGGTATCGCTGAAGCTTTCTTT NA TRBV28 15 TRBJ1-1 NA
CASSQVVSGELFF TGTGCCAGCAGCCAAGTCGTGTCCGGGGAGCTGTTTTTT NA TRBV3-1/TRBV3-2 13 TRBJ2-2 NA
CASSLGRTGVENIQYF TGTGCCAGCAGCTTGGGTCGTACGGGAGTCGAAAACATTCAGTACTTC once TRBV5-5 16 TRBJ2-4 NA
CASRLQGPFNYGYTF TGTGCCAGCAGATTACAGGGGCCCTTTAACTATGGCTACACCTTC NA TRBV5-6 15 TRBJ1-2 TRBD1
CASSPTGAGNSPLHF TGTGCCAGCAGCCCGACAGGGGCAGGGAATTCACCCCTCCACTTT once TRBV11-1 15 TRBJ1-6 TRBD1
CASSIQGAPEAFF TGTGCCAGTAGTATACAGGGGGCCCCTGAAGCTTTCTTT NA TRBV19 13 TRBJ1-1 TRBD1
CASRPTGVTEAFF TGTGCCAGCAGACCGACAGGGGTCACTGAAGCTTTCTTT NA TRBV13 13 TRBJ1-1 TRBD1
CSASPNRGSSYNEQFF TGCAGTGCTAGTCCCAACAGGGGGAGCTCCTACAATGAGCAGTTCTTC NA TRBV20-1 16 TRBJ2-1 TRBD1
CASSKDRGTQHF TGTGCCAGCAGCAAAGACAGGGGAACCCAGCATTTT NA TRBV13 12 TRBJ1-5 TRBD1
CASSQAGVRYEQYF TGTGCCAGCAGCCAGGCGGGAGTCCGGTACGAGCAGTACTTC NA TRBV3-1/TRBV3-2 14 TRBJ2-7 TRBD2
CAISQGDSQPQHF TGTGCCATCAGTCAGGGGGATAGTCAGCCCCAGCATTTT NA TRBV10-3 13 TRBJ1-5 TRBD1
CASSVRQGSRTPLHF TGTGCCAGCAGCGTCCGACAGGGTAGTCGGACACCCCTCCACTTT once TRBV5-6 15 TRBJ1-6 TRBD1
CASSRQSNQPQHF TGTGCCAGCAGCCGACAAAGCAATCAGCCCCAGCATTTT few TRBV28 13 TRBJ1-5 NA
CASSEKGVVRGNEQFF TGTGCCAGCAGTGAAAAGGGGGTGGTTAGAGGCAATGAGCAGTTCTTC few TRBV2 16 TRBJ2-1 NA
CASSSRVGTEAFF TGTGCCAGCAGCTCCAGGGTCGGCACTGAAGCTTTCTTT NA TRBV5-4 13 TRBJ1-1 NA
CASSPGDRGRQPQHF TGTGCCAGCAGCCCAGGGGACAGGGGAAGACAGCCCCAGCATTTT NA TRBV7-8 15 TRBJ1-5 TRBD1
CASSERGGQGTYQINGYTF TGTGCCAGCAGTGAAAGGGGGGGACAGGGAACCTACCAGATAAATGGCTACACCTTC NA TRBV6-1 19 TRBJ1-2 TRBD1
CASSEPYRGREAFF TGTGCCAGCAGTGAACCGTACAGGGGCCGTGAAGCTTTCTTT NA TRBV6-1 14 TRBJ1-1 TRBD1
CASSLLDRGEAFF TGCGCCAGCAGCTTGCTTGACAGGGGAGAAGCTTTCTTT NA TRBV5-1 13 TRBJ1-1 TRBD1
CASSPRGGITGELFF TGTGCCAGCAGCCCTCGCGGGGGCATCACCGGGGAGCTGTTTTTT NA TRBV7-6 15 TRBJ2-2 NA
CASSQADGGLAFF TGTGCCAGCAGCCAAGCTGACGGGGGTTTAGCTTTCTTT few TRBV3-1/TRBV3-2 13 TRBJ1-1 NA
CASSFAGYREQYF TGTGCCAGCAGCTTCGCGGGTTATCGGGAGCAGTACTTC NA TRBV5-8 13 TRBJ2-7 NA
CASRDRDPSPLHF TGTGCCAGCCGGGACAGGGACCCATCACCCCTCCACTTT once TRBV19 13 TRBJ1-6 TRBD1
CASTVAGVYNEQFF TGTGCCAGTACTGTCGCGGGAGTCTACAATGAGCAGTTCTTC NA TRBV7-9 14 TRBJ2-1 TRBD2
CASSPGLDTYEQYF TGTGCCAGCAGCCCCGGACTAGACACCTACGAGCAGTACTTC NA TRBV5-6 14 TRBJ2-7 TRBD2
CASSPSGSSYNEQFF TGTGCCAGCTCACCTAGCGGGAGCTCCTACAATGAGCAGTTCTTC NA TRBV18 15 TRBJ2-1 TRBD2
CATSRDRIKSYEQYF TGTGCCACCAGCAGAGATAGAATCAAATCCTACGAGCAGTACTTC NA TRBV15 15 TRBJ2-7 NA
CASTRGGNSNQPQHF TGTGCCAGTACCCGAGGGGGAAATAGCAATCAGCCCCAGCATTTT NA TRBV19 15 TRBJ1-5 NA
CASSASVRQGFTGELFF TGTGCCAGCAGCGCGTCTGTGCGACAGGGGTTCACCGGGGAGCTGTTTTTT NA TRBV9 17 TRBJ2-2 TRBD1
CASSELGAVGETQYF TGTGCCAGCAGTGAACTTGGGGCTGTAGGAGAGACCCAGTACTTC few TRBV25-1 15 TRBJ2-5 NA
CASSQSPDRVQRVTQYF TGCGCCAGCAGTCAATCTCCCGACAGAGTGCAGCGGGTGACCCAGTACTTC NA TRBV23-1 17 TRBJ2-5 NA
CASSHFGQTFSGYGYTF TGTGCCAGCAGCCATTTCGGACAGACCTTTTCTGGCTATGGCTACACCTTC NA TRBV3-1/TRBV3-2 17 TRBJ1-2 NA